This T cell receptor beta chain is drawn from a study of blood T cell repertoires in COVID-19. At the level of the study: Acute and convalescent COVID-19 samples came from the United States, Italy and Spain. From T cells, B-cell-depleted T cells, or PBMCs came the material, which was cDNA or gDNA.

As originally analysed: Estimation of nucleated cell counts was performed using reference gene primer amplification. The table came from immunoSEQ multiplex PCR; TCRdb's copy has only in-frame clones and leaves some out. D and trimming come from the DNA, and the V and J calls and clone size come from that table. The table has approximately 300,000 clones, more than 75% seen once; the top ten hold 1%. CDR3 length: 15 residues. V lost 0 bases, J lost 3 bases, and 10 bases lay in between. Germline V gene lookup returns CDR1 SGDLS and CDR2 YYNGEE. The V call is TRBV9, the J call TRBJ2-1; maybe TRBD2 (6 bases). The sequenced material came from peripheral blood. The TCR originated in a man in his fifties with active or convalescent COVID-19. CDR3: CASSVGGDFYNEQFF. CDR3 bases: TGTGCCAGCAGCGTAGGGGGGGATTTCTACAATGAGCAGTTCTTC.